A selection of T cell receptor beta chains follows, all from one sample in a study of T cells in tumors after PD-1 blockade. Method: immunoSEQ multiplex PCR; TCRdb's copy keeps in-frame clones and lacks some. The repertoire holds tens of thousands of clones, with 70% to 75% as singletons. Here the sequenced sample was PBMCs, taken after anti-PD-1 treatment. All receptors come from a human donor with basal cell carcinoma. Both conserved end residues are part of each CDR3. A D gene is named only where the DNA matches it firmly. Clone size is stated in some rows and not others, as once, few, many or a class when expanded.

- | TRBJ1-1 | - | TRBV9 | TGTGCCAGCAGCGTGGGTAGGGCGGGGGGCACTGAAGCTTTCTTT | CASSVGRAGGTEAFF
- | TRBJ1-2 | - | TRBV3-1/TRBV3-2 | TGTGCCAGCAGCCAAGGGGCAAGGGAAGGTGGCTACACCTTC | CASSQGAREGGYTF
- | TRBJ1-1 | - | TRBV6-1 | TGTGCCAGCAGTGAACGGAGGAACACTGAAGCTTTCTTT | CASSERRNTEAFF
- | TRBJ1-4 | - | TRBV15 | TGTGCCACCAGCAGAAGTTCAGGTGCGGCTAATGAAAAACTGTTTTTT | CATSRSSGAANEKLFF
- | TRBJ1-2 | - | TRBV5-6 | TGTGCCAGCAGCCGGGGCCTGCAGTCGAGTGGCTACACCTTC | CASSRGLQSSGYTF
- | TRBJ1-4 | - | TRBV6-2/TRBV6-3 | TGTGCCAGCAGTTACTCGGAAGACTATTCGCTGTTTTTT | CASSYSEDYSLFF
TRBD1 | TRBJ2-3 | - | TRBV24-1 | TGTGCCACCAGTGGACAGGGGGCCAACCAGCCGGATACGCAGTATTTT | CATSGQGANQPDTQYF
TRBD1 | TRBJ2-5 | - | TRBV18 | TGTGCCAGCTCGCGGACAGGTCACGAAGAGACCCAGTACTTC | CASSRTGHEETQYF
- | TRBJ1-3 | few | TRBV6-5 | TGTGCCAGCAGTCCATTAGACAGCTCTGGAAACACCATATATTTT | CASSPLDSSGNTIYF
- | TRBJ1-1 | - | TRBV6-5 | TGTGCCAGTACAGGGATCGGCACTGAAGCTTTCTTT | CASTGIGTEAFF
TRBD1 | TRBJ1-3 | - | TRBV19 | TGTGCCAGCAGTCCAACCACAGGGGAACCTGGAAACACCATATATTTT | CASSPTTGEPGNTIYF
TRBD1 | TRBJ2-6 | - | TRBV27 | TGTGCCAGCACCGGACAGGGTAGGTCTGGGGCCAACGTCCTGACTTTC | CASTGQGRSGANVLTF
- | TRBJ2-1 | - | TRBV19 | TGTGCCAGTAGTTCTCGGACGGCCTACAATGAGCAGTTCTTC | CASSSRTAYNEQFF
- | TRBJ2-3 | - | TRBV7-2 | TGTGCCAGCAGCTTAGGACTGCTCAGCACAGATACGCAGTATTTT | CASSLGLLSTDTQYF